A selection of T cell receptor beta chains follows, all from one sample in a study of siplizumab effects on memory and regulatory T cells. The table came from immunoSEQ multiplex PCR; TCRdb's copy has only in-frame clones and leaves some out. The sample contains roughly 100,000 clones, about 90% of which appear only once. Sequencing used CD4+ T cells sorted from blood. These receptors all stem from a human donor in good health. Each CDR3 is given with its conserved first and last residue. The D gene is left open where the match is weak. Clone size is not always given. Where it is, it says once, few, many or a class for expanded clones.

size: .
V: TRBV7-9
J: TRBJ2-1
D: TRBD1
CDR3: CASSKDRGIAFGEQFF
DNA: TGTGCCAGCAGCAAGGACAGGGGTATAGCGTTCGGTGAGCAGTTCTTC

size: .
V: TRBV5-5
J: TRBJ2-7
D: TRBD1
CDR3: CASSLGQGKQYEQYF
DNA: TGTGCCAGCAGCTTGGGACAGGGGAAACAATACGAGCAGTACTTC

size: .
V: TRBV5-1
J: TRBJ1-3
D: .
CDR3: CASSNDWYSGNTIYF
DNA: TGCGCCAGCAGCAACGACTGGTACTCTGGAAACACCATATATTTT

size: few
V: TRBV5-6
J: TRBJ1-1
D: .
CDR3: CASNHIKNTEAFF
DNA: TGTGCCAGCAACCATATCAAGAACACTGAAGCTTTCTTT

size: .
V: TRBV27
J: TRBJ2-1
D: TRBD2
CDR3: CASSKILIGRVPYNEQFF
DNA: TGTGCCAGCTCCAAAATCCTGATCGGGAGGGTTCCCTACAATGAGCAGTTCTTC

size: .
V: TRBV2
J: TRBJ2-4
D: .
CDR3: CASRPGLNNIQYF
DNA: TGTGCCAGCAGACCCGGACTTAATAACATTCAGTACTTC

size: .
V: TRBV14
J: TRBJ1-1
D: .
CDR3: CASSRQENTEAFF
DNA: TGTGCCAGCAGCCGACAGGAAAACACTGAAGCTTTCTTT

size: .
V: TRBV27
J: TRBJ2-3
D: TRBD2
CDR3: CASSSPRLAGTDTQYF
DNA: TGTGCCAGCAGTTCTCCCCGGCTAGCGGGCACAGATACGCAGTATTTT

size: .
V: TRBV5-6
J: TRBJ2-7
D: TRBD1
CDR3: CASSFGGQGRYEQYF
DNA: TGTGCCAGCAGCTTCGGGGGACAGGGGAGGTACGAGCAGTACTTC

size: .
V: TRBV11-3
J: TRBJ2-5
D: .
CDR3: CASSLEGRETQYF
DNA: TGTGCCAGCAGCTTAGAGGGACGGGAGACCCAGTACTTC

size: .
V: TRBV6-5
J: TRBJ1-5
D: .
CDR3: CASSFSGKSQHF
DNA: TGTGCCAGCAGTTTTTCGGGTAAGTCCCAGCATTTT

size: .
V: TRBV6-5
J: TRBJ2-1
D: .
CDR3: CASSFQRGTSYNGQFF
DNA: TGTGCCAGCAGTTTTCAACGCGGGACCTCTTACAATGGGCAGTTCTTC

size: .
V: TRBV5-1
J: TRBJ2-3
D: .
CDR3: CASSLAVGPVTDTQYF
DNA: TGCGCCAGCAGCTTGGCGGTTGGGCCAGTCACAGATACGCAGTATTTT

size: .
V: TRBV2
J: TRBJ2-5
D: .
CDR3: CASRADERTQYF
DNA: TGTGCCAGCAGAGCGGACGAGAGGACCCAGTACTTC

size: .
V: TRBV5-1
J: TRBJ2-1
D: .
CDR3: CASSQGDFYNEQFF
DNA: TGCGCCAGCAGCCAAGGGGATTTCTACAATGAGCAGTTCTTC

size: .
V: TRBV19
J: TRBJ1-5
D: TRBD1
CDR3: CASLDRAKLSNQPQHF
DNA: TGTGCCAGTTTGGACAGGGCTAAACTTAGCAATCAGCCCCAGCATTTT

size: .
V: TRBV2
J: TRBJ2-4
D: .
CDR3: CASSDAVAKNIQYF
DNA: TGTGCCAGCAGTGATGCAGTGGCCAAAAACATTCAGTACTTC

size: .
V: TRBV15
J: TRBJ1-4
D: .
CDR3: CATSRGEPATNEKLFF
DNA: TGTGCCACCAGCAGAGGGGAGCCTGCAACTAATGAAAAACTGTTTTTT

size: .
V: TRBV28
J: TRBJ2-5
D: TRBD1
CDR3: CASSLSGQGASETQYF
DNA: TGTGCCAGCAGTTTATCGGGACAGGGGGCATCGGAGACCCAGTACTTC

size: .
V: TRBV15
J: TRBJ2-4
D: .
CDR3: CATSRAWAVSAKNIQYF
DNA: TGTGCCACCAGCAGGGCCTGGGCAGTCTCAGCCAAAAACATTCAGTACTTC

size: .
V: TRBV28
J: TRBJ2-1
D: .
CDR3: CASRFAGRSYNEQFF
DNA: TGTGCCAGCCGGTTTGCGGGAAGATCCTACAATGAGCAGTTCTTC

size: .
V: TRBV9
J: TRBJ2-3
D: .
CDR3: CASSVVQRTDTQYF
DNA: TGTGCCAGCAGCGTAGTGCAGCGCACAGATACGCAGTATTTT

size: .
V: TRBV7-9
J: TRBJ2-3
D: .
CDR3: CASSYDTDTQYF
DNA: TGTGCCAGCAGCTACGACACAGATACGCAGTATTTT

size: .
V: TRBV28
J: TRBJ2-7
D: TRBD2
CDR3: CASSLGLAGELSYEQYF
DNA: TGTGCCAGCAGCCTAGGGCTAGCGGGAGAATTATCCTACGAGCAGTACTTC

size: .
V: TRBV10-1
J: TRBJ2-7
D: .
CDR3: CASSEVANYEQYF
DNA: TGCGCCAGCAGTGAGGTAGCGAACTACGAGCAGTACTTC

size: .
V: TRBV5-1
J: TRBJ1-1
D: TRBD1
CDR3: CASTTSTGGNTEAFF
DNA: TGCGCCAGCACAACATCGACAGGGGGTAACACTGAAGCTTTCTTT

size: once
V: TRBV18
J: TRBJ1-1
D: TRBD1
CDR3: CASSPGQVSRGTEAFF
DNA: TGTGCCAGCTCACCAGGACAGGTATCACGAGGCACTGAAGCTTTCTTT

size: .
V: TRBV6-5
J: TRBJ2-5
D: .
CDR3: CASSYSAIQETQYF
DNA: TGTGCCAGCAGTTACTCGGCCATCCAAGAGACCCAGTACTTC

size: .
V: TRBV19
J: TRBJ1-6
D: .
CDR3: CASSTRTENSPLHF
DNA: TGTGCCAGTAGTACAAGGACAGAAAATTCACCCCTCCACTTT

size: .
V: TRBV18
J: TRBJ1-1
D: .
CDR3: CASSSQGSFAEAFF
DNA: TGTGCCAGCTCAAGCCAGGGCTCCTTCGCTGAAGCTTTCTTT

size: once
V: TRBV27
J: TRBJ2-5
D: TRBD2
CDR3: CASSTIAGVKETQYF
DNA: TGTGCCAGCAGTACGATAGCGGGGGTCAAAGAGACCCAGTACTTC

size: .
V: TRBV6-1
J: TRBJ2-3
D: .
CDR3: CASSGTRGDTQYF
DNA: TGTGCCAGCAGTGGTACACGAGGAGATACGCAGTATTTT

size: .
V: TRBV5-6
J: TRBJ1-4
D: .
CDR3: CASSWGRNEKLFF
DNA: TGTGCCAGCAGCTGGGGACGGAATGAAAAACTGTTTTTT

size: .
V: TRBV30
J: TRBJ2-4
D: .
CDR3: CAWSVGLAKNIQYF
DNA: TGTGCCTGGAGTGTAGGCCTAGCCAAAAACATTCAGTACTTC

size: .
V: TRBV28
J: TRBJ1-5
D: .
CDR3: CASNLAAGFGPQHF
DNA: TGTGCCAGCAACCTGGCCGCAGGGTTCGGGCCCCAGCATTTT

size: .
V: TRBV19
J: TRBJ2-5
D: TRBD1
CDR3: CASSTISGTGRETQYF
DNA: TGTGCCAGTAGTACCATCTCCGGGACAGGAAGAGAGACCCAGTACTTC

size: .
V: TRBV6-5
J: TRBJ1-3
D: .
CDR3: CASSPISTGNTIYF
DNA: TGTGCCAGCAGTCCGATAAGCACGGGAAACACCATATATTTT

size: .
V: TRBV30
J: TRBJ2-1
D: TRBD2
CDR3: CAWSRLARSYNEQFF
DNA: TGTGCCTGGAGTCGACTAGCGCGGTCCTACAATGAGCAGTTCTTC

size: .
V: TRBV28
J: TRBJ1-5
D: TRBD1
CDR3: CASRRGQGGNQPQHF
DNA: TGTGCCAGCAGAAGGGGACAGGGTGGAAATCAGCCCCAGCATTTT

size: .
V: TRBV28
J: TRBJ2-2
D: TRBD1
CDR3: CASSRTGRGELFF
DNA: TGTGCCAGCAGCCGGACAGGGCGCGGGGAGCTGTTTTTT

size: .
V: TRBV7-9
J: TRBJ1-5
D: .
CDR3: CASSLDLGQPQHF
DNA: TGTGCCAGCAGCTTAGACCTCGGACAGCCCCAGCATTTT